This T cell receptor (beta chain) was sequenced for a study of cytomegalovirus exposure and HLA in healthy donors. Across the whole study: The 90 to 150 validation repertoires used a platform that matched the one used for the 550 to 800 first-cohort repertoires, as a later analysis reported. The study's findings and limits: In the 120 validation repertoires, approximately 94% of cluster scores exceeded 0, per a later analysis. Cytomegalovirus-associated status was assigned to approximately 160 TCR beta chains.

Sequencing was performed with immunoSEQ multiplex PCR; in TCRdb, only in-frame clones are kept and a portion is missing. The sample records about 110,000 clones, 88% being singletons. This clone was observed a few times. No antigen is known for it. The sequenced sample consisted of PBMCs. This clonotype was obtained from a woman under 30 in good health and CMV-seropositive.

CDR3 coding DNA: TGTGCCAGCATCCCGGGACAGGGACACTATGGCTACACCTTC. Protein sequence: CASIPGQGHYGYTF. The J gene is TRBJ1-2, the V gene TRBV6-1, with TRBD1 matching 9 bases. Germline V gene sequence: CDR1 MNHNS, CDR2 SASEGT. This CDR3 has 14 amino acids. Trimming cost V 7 bases and J 3 bases; bases outside gene matches: 6.